A single sample gave rise to the 16 T cell receptor beta chains below, sequenced in a study of blood T cells in healthy people across ages. Then a second PCR, running about 7 to 11 cycles, was carried out with a sample-barcoded 5' primer and a J-beta primer mix. From the 5' RACE reads, TCRdb called clonotypes with MiXCR, one entry per CDR3 protein. The sample includes about a million distinct CDR3 sequences, about 53% seen only once; the top ten take about 20%. The sample consisted of blood. All receptors derive from a woman in her sixties in good health.

This rearrangement joins TRBV12-3 or TRBV12-4 to TRBJ2-7; D is ambiguous. V shed 6 bases and J shed 2 bases, with 20 bases lying between them. CDR3 size: 16 residues. CDR3 loop: CASSQKGEISPYEQYF. The CDR3 bases are TGTGCCAGCAGCCAAAAGGGTGAAATATCACCCTACGAGCAGTACTTC.

This chain links TRBV10-3 with TRBJ2-2, with 13 bases lining up with TRBD2. Germline lookup yields CDR1 ENHRY and CDR2 SYGVKD. The junction had 11 bases not matched to a gene; V was cut back by 8 bases and J by 5 bases. This CDR3 region has 17 residues. CDR3 sequence reads: CAIGRETSGRWTGELFF. The CDR3 DNA sequence: TGTGCCATCGGACGGGAGACTAGCGGGAGGTGGACCGGGGAGCTGTTTTTT.

On this clonotype: The germline gene is not matched at one end of the junction; a read error may be the cause. The chain employs TRBV5-1 and TRBJ2-6; D may be TRBD1 (5 bases). Germline CDR1 and CDR2: SGHRS and YFSETQ. This CDR3 is built from 14 residues. CDR3 in amino acids: CASTRTNGANVPTF. DNA of the CDR3: TGCGCCAGCACCCGAACCAATGGGGCCAACGTCCCGACTTTC.

The sample holds many counts of this clonotype. This rearrangement joins TRBV29-1 to TRBJ2-7; TRBD2 agrees at 7 bases. The CDR3 loop spans 12 amino acids. Germline CDR1 is SQVTM and CDR2 is ANQGSEA. V lost 5 bases and J lost 0; bases outside the gene matches: 1. The DNA for the CDR3 is TGCAGCGTTCTAGCGGACTCCTACGAGCAGTACTTC. Translating gives CSVLADSYEQYF.

The V gene is TRBV18, the J gene TRBJ2-1; D is ambiguous. The CDR3 has 12 residues. Trimming stripped 3 bases from V and 6 bases from J, with 6 bases between. Germline V gene sequence: CDR1 KGHSH, CDR2 LQKENI. CDR3 coding DNA: TGTGCCAGCTCACCGATGCCCAATGAGCAGTTCTTC. This encodes CASSPMPNEQFF.

The chain couples TRBV20-1 to TRBJ2-3, with a weak D call TRBD2 (6 bases). Per germline, CDR1 DFQATT and CDR2 SNEGSKA (reference sequence). Between the trimmed V and J ends, which lost 6 bases and 0 bases, there was a span of 19 bases. There are 16 residues in the CDR3. Written as DNA, the CDR3 is TGCAGTGCCATCCCGGGGGAGGTGTTGAGCACAGATACGCAGTATTTT. Amino acids: CSAIPGEVLSTDTQYF.

This clonotype occurred once. V usage is TRBV7-2 and J usage is TRBJ1-5; TRBD1 matches 8 bases. Trimming removed 5 bases from V and 4 bases from J; junction bases left unmatched: 10. CDR3 length equals 16 residues. Looked up from germline, CDR1 is SGHTA and CDR2 is FQGNSA. CDR3 nucleotides: TGTGCCAGCAGCCGAACAGGGGGTTCGTTTAATCAGCCCCAGCATTTT. Translating gives CASSRTGGSFNQPQHF.

This clonotype was recorded a few times. The chain couples TRBV7-9 to TRBJ2-4; TRBD1 is a possible D gene (5 bases). The better agreement between TRBJ2-7 and the DNA end casts doubt on the J call. Germline V gene sequence: CDR1 SEHNR, CDR2 FQNEAQ (reference sequence). CDR3 length equals 14 residues. CDR3 in DNA: TGTGCCAGCAGACACGTCACAGGAAACTACGAGCAGTACTTC. Protein sequence: CASRHVTGNYEQYF.

In this sample, this clonotype turned up a few times. The rearrangement joins TRBV6-1 to TRBJ2-5; 12 bases align to TRBD2. The CDR3 contains 16 residues. The germline V gene has CDR1 MNHNS and CDR2 SASEGT. V dropped 6 bases and J dropped 5; count of bases not matched to a gene: 10. In DNA form, the CDR3 reads TGTGCCAGCAGGGGTCTAGCGGGAGGGCCCGATGAGACCCAGTACTTC. It encodes CASRGLAGGPDETQYF.

CDR3 bases: TGTGCCAGCACCGATTCCTGGCAGGCGAGCAATCAGCCCCAGCATTTT. Its protein product is CASTDSWQASNQPQHF. The chain combines TRBV12-3 or TRBV12-4 with TRBJ1-5; the D is unclear. The CDR3 sequence is 16 residues long. Deletions cut 7 bases from V and 1 base from J, with 17 bases between.

This clonotype has only a few counts. The V call is TRBV25-1, the J call TRBJ2-3, with D perhaps TRBD2 (6 bases). V was cut by 2 bases and J by 2 bases, with 14 bases left in between. Germline loops: CDR1 MGHDK, CDR2 SYGVNS. This CDR3 comprises 16 residues. CDR3 residues: CASSERELGLTDTQYF. The CDR3 DNA reads as TGTGCCAGCAGTGAACGCGAGCTGGGACTCACAGATACGCAGTATTTT.

The J gene is TRBJ2-5, the V gene TRBV28, with D perhaps matching TRBD2 (6 bases). The closer fit of TRBJ2-7 to the DNA end suggests the J call may be wrong. This CDR3 region has 13 residues. Germline CDR1 and CDR2: MDHEN and SYDVKM. The CDR3 here is CASSRLEGYEQYF. The DNA for the CDR3 is TGTGCCAGCAGTCGACTGGAGGGTTACGAGCAGTACTTC.

The chain combines TRBV20-1 with TRBJ2-7; D is possibly TRBD2 (6 bases). CDR1 is DFQATT, CDR2 SNEGSKA, per germline (reference sequence). V was trimmed by 5 bases and J by 2 bases, leaving 19 bases between them. CDR3 length: 15 residues. CDR3 residues: CSAEVIPGLAYEQYF. DNA of the CDR3: TGCAGTGCTGAAGTAATCCCGGGACTGGCCTACGAGCAGTACTTC.

The chain combines TRBV4-3 with TRBJ2-7; D might be TRBD2 (6 bases). V dropped 0 bases and J dropped 6 bases, with 15 bases sitting between them. Germline V gives CDR1 LGHNA, CDR2 YSLEER. The CDR3 totals 15 residues. CDR3 in amino acids: CASSQEGGNRREQYF. In DNA form, the CDR3 reads TGCGCCAGCAGCCAAGAAGGCGGGAACCGGCGCGAGCAGTACTTC.

CDR3 in DNA: TGTGCCAGCAGTGACCGGGAACCAGGGAGCTACGAGCAGTACTTC. Its translation: CASSDREPGSYEQYF. The chain links TRBV25-1 to TRBJ2-1, with D possibly being TRBD1 or TRBD2 (5 bases each). The J call may not be correct, given that the DNA end is closer to TRBJ2-7. CDR1 is MGHDK and CDR2 is SYGVNS in the germline V gene. The CDR3 totals 15 residues.

This clonotype was seen a few times. J is TRBJ2-1 and V is TRBV7-8; 10 bases map to TRBD2. The V gene's germline CDR1 is SGHVS and CDR2 FQNEAQ. The CDR3 loop spans 16 amino acids. The ends lost 4 bases at V and 9 bases at J; junction bases unmatched: 12. The DNA for the CDR3 is TGTGCCAGCAGCTCAGGACGTCTAGCGGGAGCTGGTGAGCAGTTCTTC. It is translated as CASSSGRLAGAGEQFF.